The 12 T cell receptor beta chains presented below share a single source sample, sequenced in a study of T-cell memory formation after mild COVID-19. Each CDR3 protein gets one entry after TCRdb re-called the 5' RACE reads with MiXCR. The table shows about 450,000 distinct CDR3 sequences, with around a quarter occurring only once. Sequenced input: PBMCs or a T cell subset sorted from them (not recorded which). All receptors come from an adult woman who had mild COVID-19 (a few samples of this study predate the infection). Cell type and time point are not known.

The chain combines TRBV20-1 with TRBJ2-1; the D is unclear. CDR1 is DFQATT, CDR2 SNEGSKA, per germline (reference sequence). The CDR3 is 11 amino acids. The CDR3 loop reads CSFTHYNEQFF. As DNA, the CDR3 is TGCAGCTTTACACATTACAATGAGCAGTTCTTC.

This clonotype has just a few counts. The rearrangement links TRBV12-3 or TRBV12-4 to TRBJ2-7; 9 bases map to TRBD2. V lost 3 bases to trimming and J lost 3 bases; unmatched junction nucleotides: 9. The CDR3 runs 16 residues. This chain's CDR3 is CASSFEVAGDLYEQYF. The CDR3 DNA reads as TGTGCCAGCAGTTTTGAGGTAGCGGGAGACCTCTACGAGCAGTACTTC.

The chain has TRBV20-1 and TRBJ1-1, with D unclear. Trimming removed 3 bases at V and 1 base at J, with 12 bases between. Germline CDR1 is DFQATT and CDR2 is SNEGSKA (reference sequence). The CDR3 covers 14 residues. Written as DNA, the CDR3 is TGCAGTGCTAGTTTAATTTTCACGAACACTGAAGCTTTCTTT. As protein: CSASLIFTNTEAFF.

This rearrangement joins TRBV14 to TRBJ2-7, with no clear D. Per germline, CDR1 SGHDN and CDR2 FVKESK. The CDR3 covers 15 residues. V gave up 2 bases and J gave up 0 bases, with 11 bases separating them. The CDR3 DNA reads TGTGCCAGCAGCCAACTAAGCTTTAGCTCCTACGAGCAGTACTTC. It specifies CASSQLSFSSYEQYF.

V gene TRBV7-9 combines with J gene TRBJ2-5, with 9 bases aligning to TRBD1. The CDR3 runs 14 residues. J gave up 3 bases and V 5 bases, and 4 bases lay outside the gene matches. Germline V lookup: CDR1 SEHNR, CDR2 FQNEAQ (reference sequence). CDR3 protein: CASSLRDREETQYF. The CDR3 nucleotides are TGTGCCAGCAGCCTCCGGGACAGGGAAGAGACCCAGTACTTC.

This clonotype appeared a few times. J is TRBJ2-5 and V is TRBV6-6; 16 bases are a match to TRBD2. This CDR3 is built from 17 residues. V was clipped by 5 bases and J by 5 bases; unmatched bases: 8. Germline V gene data show CDR1 as MNHNY and CDR2 as SVGAGI (reference sequence). The CDR3 reads CASSTGTSGRAEETQYF. CDR3 DNA: TGTGCCAGCAGTACCGGGACTAGCGGGAGGGCAGAGGAGACCCAGTACTTC.

The chain joins TRBV9 to TRBJ1-2, with D unclear. The CDR3 has 14 residues. Trimming took off 4 bases at V and 6 bases at J, with 16 bases between the two ends. Germline V gives CDR1 SGDLS, CDR2 YYNGEE. The CDR3 is CASSKPAGENGYTF. CDR3 coding DNA: TGTGCCAGCAGCAAACCAGCCGGGGAGAATGGCTACACCTTC.

This clonotype occurred a few times. Here the CDR3 DNA reads TGCAGTGCGGCGTTGGACTATAATTCACCCCTCCACTTT. It specifies CSAALDYNSPLHF. The V gene is TRBV20-1, the J gene TRBJ1-6, with no clear D. Germline CDR1 reads DFQATT; CDR2 reads SNEGSKA (reference sequence). V was trimmed by 6 bases and J by 3 bases, leaving 9 bases between them. This CDR3 is built from 13 residues.

This clonotype was counted between two and nine times. The V call is TRBV25-1, the J call TRBJ2-7; 11 bases fit TRBD2. The CDR3 sequence is 14 residues long. With 4 bases clipped from V and 5 bases from J, the junction kept 4 bases outside the gene matches. Germline values: CDR1 MGHDK, CDR2 SYGVNS. The CDR3 DNA follows: TGTGCCAGCAGTGTAGCGGGAGGGAGAAACGAGCAGTACTTC. Translated, it gives CASSVAGGRNEQYF.

The chain links TRBV24-1 to TRBJ2-6; 7 bases map to TRBD1. The CDR3 has 19 residues. CDR1 KGHDR and CDR2 SFDVKD come from the germline V gene. J gave up 0 bases and V 5 bases, and 12 bases lay outside the gene matches. The DNA for the CDR3 is TGTGCCACCAGTGCCCCGGTAGGGGACAGACGCTCTGGGGCCAACGTCCTGACTTTC. Protein sequence: CATSAPVGDRRSGANVLTF.

This chain joins TRBV9 and TRBJ2-3; 14 nucleotides line up with TRBD2. The trim removed 3 bases at V and 6 bases at J, leaving 0 bases unmatched. Germline lookup yields CDR1 SGDLS and CDR2 YYNGEE. The CDR3 extends over 14 amino acids. The CDR3 nucleotides read TGTGCCAGCAGCGGGACTAGCGGGAGGGATACGCAGTATTTT. It specifies CASSGTSGRDTQYF.

In its sample, this clonotype was seen a few times. V and J are TRBV12-3 or TRBV12-4 and TRBJ2-1; D unresolved. V dropped 2 bases and J dropped 4 bases, with 6 bases sitting between them. The CDR3 is made up of 13 amino acids. This chain's CDR3 is CASSLRQYNEQFF. The CDR3 DNA follows: TGTGCCAGCAGTTTACGGCAGTACAATGAGCAGTTCTTC.